The sequence of this T cell receptor (beta chain) was determined in a study of molecular identifiers for immune sequencing clone quantification (dated by TCRdb to the late 2010s). Turning to the overall study: For a replicate experiment, the RNA from either around 20,000 or 100,000 naive CD8 T cells was divided into five aliquots, and four of those aliquots went on to sequencing. This methods study used CD8 T cells to benchmark TCR RNA copy counting and molecular-identifier clustering-based TCR repertoire sequencing (MIDCIRS). Study-wide conclusions, independent of this receptor: Spiked-in Jurkat TCR RNA equal to a single cell's worth was reported to be detectable even within one million naive CD8 T cells. The sizes of highly expanded clones could end up underestimated when identical TCR molecules share a barcode. Spiked-in Jurkat TCR RNA (approximately 10 copies' worth), which is not part of the donor repertoire, was contained in the naive libraries. In CMV-specific effector cells, clones with more than 20 RNA copies contained over 97% of molecules, whereas in naive cells such clones contained under 1% of molecules. When barcode sub-clustering was left out, chimeric consensus sequences inflated TCR diversity, with chimeras reaching as high as 47%. Around 2.8 recovered TCR RNA copies per cell were obtained by modeling, versus about 9 by digital PCR, implying a capture efficiency of approximately 30%.

Library preparation used PCR. Sequencer: Illumina HiSeq 4000. Preparation of bulk TCR libraries followed a previously described approach, with the TCR primers listed in Table S5. Purification of total RNA was performed with the Qiagen AllPrep DNA/RNA kit. Before analysis, reads from multiple sequencing runs of the same library were pooled. Per the authors' processing: Only reads with exact TCR constant sequence were kept, trimmed to 150 nt, and grouped by their 12-nt molecular barcodes. Reads within each barcode group were sub-clustered using a 15% Levenshtein threshold, and quality-weighted consensus sequences were constructed for each RNA molecule. Non-functional sequences were removed, as were lower-count sequences one edit away from another. Based on a fit of two negative binomial distributions, barcode sub-clusters having less than 20% of the maximum read count were discarded. TCRdb reworked the public reads: Q25 trimming with fastp, MiXCR clone assembly, productive beta chains retained. One record per CDR3 amino acid sequence lists the most common genes and DNA. The V and J calls were determined by TCRdb, not by the authors. For this sample there are about 300,000 distinct CDR3 sequences; about 22% appear just once. The leading ten clones occupy approximately 0.83% of the sample.

Libraries of naive CD8 T cells were built from anywhere between about 20,000 and 1,000,000 sorted cells, with 10%, 30% or 50% of the purified RNA used. Naive CD8 T cells, defined as CD8+CD4-CCR7+CD45RA+, were FACS-sorted into RLT Plus buffer on a BD FACSAria II. To test detection sensitivity, Jurkat RNA equivalent to nine to ten TCR copies was spiked into samples of about 19,000-1,100,000 naive CD8 T cells. Enrichment of CD8 T cells was done with RosetteSep CD8+ T Cell Enrichment Cocktail plus Ficoll-Paque, and ACK red cell lysis came afterward. V sheds 2 bases and J sheds 4 bases, leaving 15 bases between their ends. Reading from cysteine to phenylalanine, the CDR3 counts 16 amino acids. CDR3 DNA is the only sequence kept; it has 48 bases, read in frame from the first base. The germline V gene (reference sequence) provides CDR1 SEHNR and CDR2 FQNEAQ. This clonotype was observed many times. It lacks a known antigen. Base qualities are missing; no much larger clone stands one base away.

The chain was built from TRBV7-9 and TRBJ1-5; no D gene call is confident. Material: naive CD8+ T cells from blood, with Jurkat cell RNA spiked in. Explained via the paper, the cell subset or site label denotes: FACS-sorted CD8+CD4-CCR7+CD45RA+ naive T cells. This clonotype was sampled from a human donor in good health. Some libraries in this study had Jurkat cell RNA spiked in. The DNA sequence is as follows: TGTGCCAGCAGCTTATATTCCGAAAAAGGGAATCAGCCCCAGCATTTT. Its product reads: CASSLYSEKGNQPQHF.